Following are 8 T cell receptor beta chains from one sample sequenced in a study of OX40 agonist ivuxolimab in advanced cancers. Assay used: immunoSEQ multiplex PCR; TCRdb lists only in-frame clones, some missing. Of about 59,000 clones in the sample, over 80% are singletons; the top ten hold about 0.41%. Sequenced material: CD4+ or CD8+ T cells sorted from blood, taken in a trial of the OX40 agonist ivuxolimab. The receptors were gathered from an adult with an advanced solid tumor such as melanoma, head and neck, liver or kidney cancer.

This clone was observed a single time. The chain couples TRBV6-5 to TRBJ2-5, with 7 bases fitting TRBD2. Germline V lookup: CDR1 MNHEY, CDR2 SVGAGI. CDR3 length: 13 residues. With V trimmed by 2 bases and J by 3 bases, 0 bases remained unmatched. The CDR3 spells CASSYRGEETQYF. The DNA for the CDR3 is TGTGCCAGCAGTTACCGGGGGGAAGAGACCCAGTACTTC.

This clone has just one count. V and J are TRBV5-1 and TRBJ2-2; either TRBD1 or TRBD2 may fit D (6 bases each). The V gene's germline CDR1 is SGHRS and CDR2 YFSETQ. CDR3 length: 14 amino acids. V was cut by 2 bases and J by 5 bases, with 10 bases left in between. CDR3 sequence (DNA): TGCGCCAGCAGCTTTGGAGGGGGGACCGGGGAGCTGTTTTTT. This sequence encodes CASSFGGGTGELFF.

The CDR3 loop reads CASSVGPINEQFF. In nucleotides, the CDR3 is TGTGCCAGCAGCGTAGGACCAATCAATGAGCAGTTCTTC. The chain uses TRBV11-3 and TRBJ2-1, with D hard to call. With 5 bases removed from V and 6 bases from J, the gap between germline ends came to 11 bases. Germline-derived CDR1 and CDR2 are SGHNT and YENEEA. This CDR3 has 13 amino acids.

The chain employs TRBV4-1 and TRBJ2-2; perhaps TRBD1 as D (6 bases). CDR1 MGHRA and CDR2 YSYEKL come from the germline V gene. The V end lost 5 bases, the J end lost 4 bases, and 17 bases lay between the germline ends. The CDR3 loop spans 16 amino acids. The CDR3 sequence: CASSVSGTSSTGELFF. CDR3 coding DNA: TGCGCCAGCAGCGTATCCGGGACATCGAGCACCGGGGAGCTGTTTTTT.

V is TRBV6-5 and J is TRBJ1-1; 9 nucleotides match TRBD1. V was clipped by 5 bases and J by 6 bases; unmatched bases: 4. The CDR3 has 13 amino acids. Germline lookup yields CDR1 MNHEY and CDR2 SVGAGI. The CDR3 here is CASSDRQGAEAFF. The DNA of the CDR3 is TGTGCCAGCAGTGACAGACAGGGGGCTGAAGCTTTCTTT.

The rearrangement links TRBV9 to TRBJ2-3; possibly TRBD1 for D (5 bases). Trimming removed 0 bases from V and 5 bases from J, with 13 bases in between. The CDR3 contains 15 residues. Germline V gives CDR1 SGDLS, CDR2 YYNGEE. CDR3 coding DNA: TGTGCCAGCAGCGTAGGACAGCCCGCAGGAGATACGCAGTATTTT. Its protein product is CASSVGQPAGDTQYF.

V is TRBV7-6 and J is TRBJ1-3; D unresolved. V shed 2 bases and J shed 0 bases, with 20 bases lying between them. There are 19 residues in the CDR3. The germline V gene has CDR1 SGHVS and CDR2 FNYEAQ. CDR3 nucleotide sequence: TGTGCCAGCAGCTTATTATTCGGACCGACGGAATTCTCTGGAAACACCATATATTTT. Translation: CASSLLFGPTEFSGNTIYF.

The chain carries TRBV19 and TRBJ1-5; D uncertain. CDR3 length equals 13 residues. Germline CDR1 is LNHDA and CDR2 is SQIVND (reference sequence). Trimming took 5 bases from V and 6 from J, leaving 11 bases between them. CDR3 coding DNA: TGTGCCAGTAGTCAAGAGGGAGGTCAGCCCCAGCATTTT. Its protein is CASSQEGGQPQHF.